Listed below are T cell receptor beta chains from one sample, sequenced in a study of graft-versus-host responses after intestinal transplantation. Some clones are missing from TCRdb's copy, which holds only in-frame ones; the method was immunoSEQ multiplex PCR. The sample carries 100,000 or so clones, more than 85% recorded once. Which antigens these TCRs recognize remains unknown. Sequencing used unstimulated CD4+ T cells sorted from spleen or lymph node cells, obtained before intestinal transplant. Source of these receptors: a human donor who received an intestinal transplant. The CDR3 runs from the conserved cysteine through the conserved F or W. A D gene is named only where the DNA matches it firmly. Size is omitted from some rows. Given values are once, few, many or a class for expanded clones.

TRBJ2-3 | TRBV7-2 | TRBD2 | NA | CASSLARGGAQYF | TGTGCCAGCAGCTTAGCACGGGGGGGTGCGCAGTATTTT
TRBJ1-6 | TRBV11-3 | NA | NA | CASSRGSSYNSPLHF | TGTGCCAGCTCAAGGGGGAGCTCCTATAATTCACCCCTCCACTTT
TRBJ2-7 | TRBV5-8 | NA | NA | CASSLGGSSGEQYF | TGTGCCAGCAGCTTGGGCGGGTCTTCTGGGGAGCAGTACTTC
TRBJ2-1 | TRBV5-5 | NA | NA | CASSARRAGGYNEQFF | TGTGCCAGCAGCGCCAGAAGAGCGGGCGGATACAATGAGCAGTTCTTC
TRBJ2-7 | TRBV2 | TRBD1 | NA | CASQGQGYEQYF | TGTGCCAGTCAGGGACAGGGATACGAGCAGTACTTC
TRBJ2-7 | TRBV27 | NA | NA | CASKFGGLSSYEQYF | TGTGCCAGCAAATTTGGCGGATTGAGCTCCTACGAGCAGTACTTC
TRBJ2-7 | TRBV29-1 | NA | NA | CSVIRTIGSYEQYF | TGCAGCGTCATAAGGACTATCGGCTCCTACGAGCAGTACTTC
TRBJ2-7 | TRBV2 | TRBD1 | NA | CASSDGQGSYEQYF | TGTGCCAGCAGTGACGGACAGGGTTCCTACGAGCAGTACTTC
TRBJ2-1 | TRBV19 | TRBD2 | few | CASKKREASIEQFF | TGTGCCAGCAAAAAGCGGGAGGCCTCTATCGAGCAGTTCTTC
TRBJ2-7 | TRBV2 | NA | NA | CASTDGHRTAYEQYF | TGTGCCAGCACCGATGGACACAGGACCGCCTACGAGCAGTACTTC
TRBJ2-2 | TRBV7-2 | NA | NA | CASSLVINTGELFF | TGTGCCAGCAGCTTAGTAATCAACACCGGGGAGCTGTTTTTT
TRBJ2-7 | TRBV7-2 | TRBD1 | NA | CASSFGTGPSEQYF | TGTGCCAGCAGCTTTGGGACAGGGCCCTCCGAGCAGTACTTC
TRBJ2-7 | TRBV19 | NA | NA | CASSSYSETLSYEQYF | TGTGCCAGTAGTTCCTACTCCGAGACTCTCTCCTACGAGCAGTACTTC
TRBJ2-7 | TRBV7-2 | NA | NA | CASSLVGGSSYEQYF | TGTGCCAGCAGTTTAGTAGGGGGAAGCTCCTACGAGCAGTACTTC
TRBJ2-3 | TRBV9 | TRBD2 | NA | CASCPSGRNPDTQYF | TGTGCCAGCTGCCCTAGCGGGAGGAACCCAGATACGCAGTATTTT
TRBJ1-1 | TRBV6-6 | NA | NA | CASSYERNTEAFF | TGTGCCAGCAGTTACGAGAGGAACACTGAAGCTTTCTTT
TRBJ2-7 | TRBV4-2 | NA | NA | CASSQEWEVGEQYF | TGTGCCAGCAGCCAAGAGTGGGAGGTCGGCGAGCAGTACTTC
TRBJ1-2 | TRBV20-1 | NA | NA | CSARVSGGYTF | TGCAGTGCTAGAGTTTCAGGTGGCTACACCTTC
TRBJ1-1 | TRBV6-1 | TRBD1 | NA | CASSERQGVNTEAFF | TGTGCCAGCAGTGAAAGACAGGGGGTGAACACTGAAGCTTTCTTT
TRBJ2-7 | TRBV5-1 | TRBD2 | NA | CASSLASGGSYEQYF | TGCGCCAGCAGCTTGGCTAGCGGAGGCTCCTACGAGCAGTACTTC
TRBJ1-4 | TRBV4-1 | TRBD1 | once | CASSRTGTGNEKLFF | TGCGCCAGCAGCCGTACAGGGACAGGGAATGAAAAACTGTTTTTT
TRBJ1-3 | TRBV30 | NA | NA | CASRRSSGNTIYF | TGTGCCTCCCGGCGGAGCTCTGGAAACACCATATATTTT
TRBJ1-2 | TRBV4-2 | NA | once | CASSQEGHTNYGYTF | TGTGCCAGCAGCCAAGAAGGACACACTAACTATGGCTACACCTTC
TRBJ2-7 | TRBV7-8 | NA | NA | CASSLGSRGERYEQYF | TGTGCCAGCAGCTTAGGTTCCCGGGGTGAGAGGTACGAGCAGTACTTC
TRBJ1-5 | TRBV2 | NA | once | CASCRESNQPQHF | TGTGCCAGCTGTCGGGAAAGCAATCAGCCCCAGCATTTT
TRBJ2-7 | TRBV7-9 | NA | NA | CASSFHLGTSAVYEQYF | TGTGCCAGCAGCTTTCACCTGGGGACATCGGCGGTTTACGAGCAGTACTTC
TRBJ2-1 | TRBV5-8 | TRBD1 | NA | CASSYDSRGNYNEQFF | TGTGCCAGCAGCTACGACAGCAGGGGGAATTACAATGAGCAGTTCTTC
TRBJ1-1 | TRBV11-2 | TRBD1 | NA | CASSSGTGLDTEAFF | TGTGCCAGCAGCAGCGGGACAGGGTTGGACACTGAAGCTTTCTTT
TRBJ1-6 | TRBV6-6 | TRBD1 | NA | CASSYDRGPYNSPLHF | TGTGCCAGCAGTTATGACAGGGGCCCTTATAATTCACCCCTCCACTTT
TRBJ1-1 | TRBV29-1 | NA | NA | CSVRGSTYTEAFF | TGCAGCGTTAGGGGGAGCACTTACACTGAAGCTTTCTTT
TRBJ2-7 | TRBV4-1 | NA | NA | CASSQSTLIYEQYF | TGCGCCAGCAGCCAATCGACTCTCATTTACGAGCAGTACTTC
TRBJ1-1 | TRBV29-1 | NA | NA | CSVLHTNTEAFF | TGCAGCGTTTTACATACGAACACTGAAGCTTTCTTT
TRBJ2-3 | TRBV2 | NA | NA | CASSAGTPSTDTQYF | TGTGCCAGCAGTGCCGGGACACCTTCCACAGATACGCAGTATTTT
TRBJ2-1 | TRBV28 | NA | NA | CASMREEQFF | TGTGCCAGCATGCGGGAAGAGCAGTTCTTC
TRBJ2-1 | TRBV15 | NA | NA | CATSRTMTRGNNEQFF | TGTGCCACCAGCAGAACGATGACTAGGGGAAACAATGAGCAGTTCTTC
TRBJ1-3 | TRBV4-2 | TRBD1 | NA | CASSQHRGLRTIYF | TGTGCCAGCAGCCAACACAGGGGGCTTCGGACCATATATTTT
TRBJ2-7 | TRBV5-4 | TRBD2 | NA | CASSDRTSGAYEQYF | TGTGCCAGCAGCGATAGGACTAGCGGGGCCTACGAGCAGTACTTC
TRBJ2-7 | TRBV7-6 | TRBD1 | once | CASSPGTGGSGQYF | TGTGCCAGCAGCCCCGGGACAGGGGGCTCCGGGCAGTACTTC
TRBJ1-2 | TRBV6-5 | NA | NA | CASSLTGTNYGYTF | TGTGCCAGCAGTTTGACAGGCACTAACTATGGCTACACCTTC
TRBJ2-3 | TRBV10-3 | NA | NA | CAIDRTDTQYF | TGTGCCATCGACAGAACAGATACGCAGTATTTT
TRBJ2-4 | TRBV27 | NA | once | CASSPAERAGKNIQYF | TGTGCCAGCAGCCCCGCGGAGAGGGCGGGCAAAAACATTCAGTACTTC
TRBJ1-4 | TRBV30 | NA | NA | CAWRGQGREKLFF | TGTGCCTGGAGAGGGCAGGGGCGGGAAAAACTGTTTTTT
TRBJ1-2 | TRBV7-9 | NA | NA | CATMSGANYGYTF | TGTGCCACCATGTCGGGGGCTAACTATGGCTACACCTTC
TRBJ2-7 | TRBV18 | TRBD2 | NA | CASSPSGGGYEQYF | TGTGCCAGCTCACCAAGCGGGGGGGGATACGAGCAGTACTTC
TRBJ2-2 | TRBV21-1 | NA | NA | CASRPRASGGATLGGELFF | TGTGCCAGCAGGCCCCGGGCTAGCGGGGGCGCGACTTTGGGCGGGGAGCTGTTTTTT